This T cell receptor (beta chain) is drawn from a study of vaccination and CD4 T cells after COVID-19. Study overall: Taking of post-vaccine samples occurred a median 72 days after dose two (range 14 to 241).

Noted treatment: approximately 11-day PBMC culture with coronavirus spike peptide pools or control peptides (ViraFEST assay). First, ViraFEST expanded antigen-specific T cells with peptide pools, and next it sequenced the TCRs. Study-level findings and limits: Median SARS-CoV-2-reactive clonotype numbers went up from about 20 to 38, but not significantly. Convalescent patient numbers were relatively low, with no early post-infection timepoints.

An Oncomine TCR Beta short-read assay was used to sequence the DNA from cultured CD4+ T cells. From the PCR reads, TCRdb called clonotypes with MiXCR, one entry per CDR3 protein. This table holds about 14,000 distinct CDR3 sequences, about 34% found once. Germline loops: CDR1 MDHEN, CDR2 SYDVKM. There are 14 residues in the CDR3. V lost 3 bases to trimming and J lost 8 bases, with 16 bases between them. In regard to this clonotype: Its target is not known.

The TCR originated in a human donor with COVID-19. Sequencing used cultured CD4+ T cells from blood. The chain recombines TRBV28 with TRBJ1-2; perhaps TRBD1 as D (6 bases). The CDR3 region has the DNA TGTGCCAGCAGTTTGTCAGGGGTGATTGGGGGCTACACCTTC. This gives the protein CASSLSGVIGGYTF.